This T cell receptor (beta chain) was documented in a study of CD8+ T cells in alopecia areata. Study summary: Administration of oral tofacitinib to treated patients was at 5 to 10 mg twice daily.

It was cDNA, reverse transcribed from extracted RNA, that served as the sequencing template. Profiled with immunoSEQ multiplex PCR; TCRdb holds only in-frame clones, not every one. The table includes roughly 200,000 clones, roughly two fifths detected once. The germline V gene has CDR1 SGHNT and CDR2 YYREEE (reference sequence). The V end lost 4 bases, the J end lost 3 bases, and 18 bases lay between the germline ends. This CDR3 has 16 residues. This sample's treatment: oral pan-JAK inhibitor, 5-10 mg twice daily. The clonotype was recovered from a human donor with alopecia areata. The V call is TRBV5-4, the J call TRBJ2-3; a weak D match, TRBD2 (6 bases). The specimen was CD4+ T cells sorted from blood, collected around week 36, from a patient treated with tofacitinib. CDR3 coding DNA: TGTGCCAGCAGCCCCCCCGGGAGTTCCGCGACAGATACGCAGTATTTT. This encodes CASSPPGSSATDTQYF. The full variable domain, its missing parts supplied by reference TRBV5-4 and TRBJ2-3, is ETGVTQSPTHLIKTRGQQVTLRCSSQSGHNTVSWYQQALGQGPQFIFQYYREEENGRGNFPPRFSGLQFPNYSSELNVNALELDDSALYLCASSPPGSSATDTQYFGPGTRLTVL.